This TCR beta chain came from a study of PD-1 blockade in classical Hodgkin lymphoma. Across the study: Patients received nivolumab 3 mg/kg intravenously every 2 weeks.

With no exception, relapse followed autologous stem cell transplantation in all patients, and brentuximab vedotin exposure varied. Worth noting for this clone: Its antigen remains unidentified.

Overall study findings and caveats: Similar baseline diversity was found in complete responders and newly diagnosed patients. Whereas CD4+ TCR diversity had risen significantly by C4D1, CD8+ TCR diversity had not.

TCRdb keeps only in-frame clones here, not all; method: immunoSEQ multiplex PCR. This sample yields over 35,000 clones, of which about 87% are seen a single time; around 9% belongs to the top ten. The sequence was obtained from a human donor with classical Hodgkin lymphoma. The source was peripheral blood mononuclear cells (PBMCs), collected at baseline.

As DNA, the CDR3 is TGTGCCAGCAGTCCCGGACGGCTGAACTATGGCTACACCTTC. Protein product: CASSPGRLNYGYTF. The chain recombines TRBV6-5 with TRBJ1-2, with D uncertain. CDR1 MNHEY and CDR2 SVGAGI come from the germline V gene. The CDR3 is 14 residues long. With 5 bases removed from V and 2 bases from J, the gap between germline ends came to 12 bases.